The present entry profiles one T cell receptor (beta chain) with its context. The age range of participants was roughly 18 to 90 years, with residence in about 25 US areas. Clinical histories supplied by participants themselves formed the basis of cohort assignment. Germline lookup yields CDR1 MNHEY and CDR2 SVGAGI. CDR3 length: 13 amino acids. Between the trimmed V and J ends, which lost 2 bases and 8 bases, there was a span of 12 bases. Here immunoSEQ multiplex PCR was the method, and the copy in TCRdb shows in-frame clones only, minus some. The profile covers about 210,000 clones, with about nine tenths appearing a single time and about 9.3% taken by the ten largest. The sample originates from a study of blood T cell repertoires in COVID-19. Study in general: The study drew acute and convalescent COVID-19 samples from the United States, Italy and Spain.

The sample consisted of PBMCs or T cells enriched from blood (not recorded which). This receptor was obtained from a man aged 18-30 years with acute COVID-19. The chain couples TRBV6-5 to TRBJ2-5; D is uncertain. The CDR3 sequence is CASSYGRVATQYF. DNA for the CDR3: TGTGCCAGCAGTTACGGTCGGGTAGCCACCCAGTACTTC.